The 8 T cell receptor beta chains in this list originate from one sample, sequenced in a study of regulatory T cells in long-lasting Graves disease. iRepertoire HTBI primers and Arm-PCR of CDR3 regions built TCR beta libraries. TCRdb fed the multiplex PCR reads into MiXCR, producing one record per CDR3 protein. The profile covers more than 650,000 distinct CDR3 sequences, with about 32% appearing a single time and roughly 41% taken by the ten largest. The time point here: persistent/refractory GD, antithyroid drugs over 5 years with positive TRAb. Construction of the TCR library relied on RNA isolated from PBMCs. Sequencing was performed on peripheral blood mononuclear cells (PBMCs), taken when the disease was refractory, from a patient treated with antithyroid drugs. The receptors derive from a female donor with Graves disease.

The chain has TRBV5-1 and TRBJ2-7; no clear D gene. The CDR3 totals 14 residues. Germline V gives CDR1 SGHRS, CDR2 YFSETQ. Trimming cost V 3 bases and J 0 bases, with 10 bases left between them. In nucleotides, the CDR3 is TGCGCCAGCAGCTCCGGGCCACCCTCCTACGAGCAGTACTTC. Translating gives CASSSGPPSYEQYF.

V gene TRBV27 combines with J gene TRBJ2-4, with 9 bases matching TRBD1. This CDR3 is built from 17 residues. Trimming at V came to 4 bases and at J to 7 bases, leaving 14 bases not matched to a gene. CDR1 and CDR2 (germline): MNHEY, SMNVEV (reference sequence). CDR3 residues: CASSSPSATGGSNIQYF. The CDR3 DNA follows: TGTGCCAGCAGTTCTCCCTCCGCTACAGGGGGCTCGAACATTCAGTACTTC.

This clonotype has only a few counts. The chain recombines TRBV5-4 with TRBJ1-1; D may be TRBD1 (5 bases). Germline values: CDR1 SGHNT, CDR2 YYREEE (reference sequence). The CDR3 covers 15 residues. V was clipped by 3 bases and J by 2 bases, with 14 bases between them. The CDR3 DNA sequence: TGTGCCAGCAGCTCTGGGGCAGCGACAAACACTGAAGCTTTCTTT. This sequence encodes CASSSGAATNTEAFF.

This rearrangement joins TRBV7-7 to TRBJ2-7, with D possibly matching TRBD2 (6 bases). Per the germline V gene, CDR1 is SSHAT and CDR2 is FNYEAQ (reference sequence). CDR3 length equals 13 residues. With 3 bases removed from V and 4 bases from J, the gap between germline ends came to 10 bases. CDR3 residues: CASSLGREYEQYF. In nucleotides, the CDR3 is TGTGCCAGCAGCTTGGGGCGGGAATACGAGCAGTACTTC.

This clonotype was counted between two and nine times. This chain joins TRBV27 and TRBJ1-5; possibly TRBD1 for D (5 bases). The germline V gene has CDR1 MNHEY and CDR2 SMNVEV (reference sequence). The CDR3 extends over 15 amino acids. Trimming removed 3 bases at V and 4 bases at J, with 13 bases between. DNA of the CDR3: TGTGCCAGCAGTTTTGTTAGGGGTGGGAATCAGCCCCAGCATTTT. It is translated as CASSFVRGGNQPQHF.

This clonotype was observed once. CDR3 coding DNA: TGTGCCAGCAGCTTAAAGGGAATAAGGTTTACGAACACTGAAGCTTTCTTT. This encodes CASSLKGIRFTNTEAFF. J is TRBJ1-1 and V is TRBV11-2; D uncertain. The ends were cut back, 2 bases at V and 1 base at J, with 17 bases in the middle. The CDR3 runs to 17 residues. CDR1 and CDR2 from the germline V gene are SGHAT and FQNNGV. The whole variable domain, filled in from reference TRBV11-2 and TRBJ1-1, reads EAGVAQSPRYKIIEKRQSVAFWCNPISGHATLYWYQQILGQGPKLLIQFQNNGVVDDSQLPKDRFSAERLKGVDSTLKIQPAKLEDSAVYLCASSLKGIRFTNTEAFFGQGTRLTVV.

This chain connects TRBV5-6 to TRBJ2-1, with D perhaps being TRBD1 or TRBD2 (5 bases each). CDR1 SGHDT and CDR2 YYEEEE come from the germline V gene. V lost 5 bases, J lost 3 bases, and 12 bases lay in between. CDR3 length: 14 residues. CDR3 nucleotides: TGTGCCAGCAGTCGGGACGAGATCTACAATGAGCAGTTCTTC. It yields the protein CASSRDEIYNEQFF.

The chain carries TRBV10-3 and TRBJ2-7; D is possibly TRBD1 (6 bases). The CDR3 runs 16 residues. Trimming took off 2 bases at V and 4 bases at J, with 18 bases between the two ends. In germline, CDR1 is ENHRY, CDR2 SYGVKD. The CDR3 is CAISELRKGVPYEQYF. For the CDR3, the DNA is TGTGCCATCAGTGAGCTACGTAAGGGGGTACCTTACGAGCAGTACTTC.